This T cell receptor (beta chain) derives from a study of CD8+ T cells in alopecia areata. Treatment: oral pan-JAK inhibitor, 5-10 mg twice daily. Peripheral blood and lesional scalp punch biopsies were taken from alopecia areata patients. CDR1 and CDR2 (germline): SGHDN, FVKESK. The CDR3 totals 13 residues. Trimming took 2 bases from V and 5 from J, leaving 9 bases between them. Following extraction, RNA underwent reverse transcription to cDNA, which served as the sequencing template. The table came from immunoSEQ multiplex PCR; TCRdb's copy has only in-frame clones and leaves some out. The profile shows roughly 190,000 clones, 60% of them singletons.

The TCR comes from a human donor with alopecia areata. The material was CD4+ T cells sorted from blood, obtained at week 24, from a patient treated with tofacitinib. This chain connects TRBV14 to TRBJ1-1; D not certain. The chain's CDR3 is CASSQYVVTEAFF. As DNA, the CDR3 is TGTGCCAGCAGCCAATACGTGGTTACTGAAGCTTTCTTT.